Presented here are 11 T cell receptor beta chains from one specimen sequenced in a study of CD8+CD57+ T cells in acquired aplastic anemia. By flow cytometry, patients selected for sequencing had shown an expansion of CD8+CD57+ cells. TCR beta VDJ and CDR3 were profiled, and genomic DNA was the template. TCRdb used MiXCR to reprocess the reads, holding one entry per CDR3 protein. The sample lists about 40,000 distinct CDR3 sequences, roughly two thirds occurring once. Sequencing was performed on sorted CD4+, CD8+, or CD8+CD57+ T cells (not recorded which) from PBMCs. Receptors originate from a human donor with aplastic anemia.

The chain combines TRBV7-2 with TRBJ1-2; D is unresolved. V lost 0 bases and J 2 bases, leaving 7 bases between the germline ends. The germline V gene has CDR1 SGHTA and CDR2 FQGNSA. CDR3 length equals 14 residues. In nucleotides, the CDR3 is TGTGCCAGCAGCTTAGCCGGGGAAAACTATGGCTACACCTTC. Protein product: CASSLAGENYGYTF.

The gene calls are TRBV15 and TRBJ2-5, with 9 bases identical to TRBD2. With 4 bases clipped from V and 5 bases from J, the junction kept 11 bases outside the gene matches. Looked up from germline, CDR1 is LNHNV and CDR2 is YYDKDF (reference sequence). The CDR3 consists of 16 residues. The CDR3 loop is CATSKWEAGGGETQYF. Written as DNA, the CDR3 is TGTGCCACCAGCAAGTGGGAAGCGGGGGGCGGGGAGACCCAGTACTTC.

The V gene is TRBV7-2, the J gene TRBJ2-5, with no clear D. The germline V and J ends were trimmed by 1 base and 5 bases, with 8 bases remaining between them. CDR3 length equals 13 residues. Germline V gene lookup returns CDR1 SGHTA and CDR2 FQGNSA. The CDR3: CASSLDPRETQYF. CDR3 sequence (DNA): TGTGCCAGCAGCTTAGATCCTCGGGAGACCCAGTACTTC.

The gene calls are TRBV3-1 and TRBJ2-7; perhaps TRBD1 as D (6 bases). The CDR3 is 15 residues long. Germline-derived CDR1 and CDR2 are LGHDT and YNNKEL (reference sequence). With 2 bases removed from V and 7 bases from J, the gap between germline ends came to 18 bases. This CDR3 reads CASSQLGHPSGEQYF. CDR3 sequence (DNA): TGTGCCAGCAGCCAACTGGGACATCCTTCTGGGGAGCAGTACTTC.

V gene TRBV10-3 combines with J gene TRBJ1-5; 10 nucleotides match TRBD1. Germline CDR1 ENHRY, CDR2 SYGVKD. The CDR3 extends over 17 amino acids. V gave up 2 bases and J gave up 1 base; unmatched junction bases: 5. CDR3 region: CAISESRQGASNQPQHF. The DNA for the CDR3 is TGTGCCATCAGTGAGAGCAGACAGGGGGCCAGCAATCAGCCCCAGCATTTT.

This clonotype occurred a few times. As DNA, the CDR3 is TGCGCCAGCAGCGAAAGAGCGGCCGCGGGGCACATTTCCAGCACAGATACGCAGTATTTT. The encoded protein is CASSERAAAGHISSTDTQYF. The chain joins TRBV4-1 to TRBJ2-3; the D gene is possibly TRBD2 (6 bases). The CDR3 consists of 20 residues. The germline CDR1 and CDR2 sequences are MGHRA and YSYEKL. The V gene lost 5 bases and the J gene lost 0 bases, with 27 bases spanning the gap.

For the CDR3, the DNA is TGCAGTGCTGGGGACTACTATGGCTACACCTTC. This gives the protein CSAGDYYGYTF. The chain is built from TRBV20-1 and TRBJ1-2, with a tentative D call TRBD1 (5 bases). The CDR3 runs 11 residues. V was clipped by 5 bases and J by 3 bases, with 7 bases between them. CDR1 and CDR2 (germline): DFQATT, SNEGSKA (reference sequence).

About this clonotype itself: It is likely a read error, because the conserved phenylalanine at the end of the CDR3 is missing. The CDR3 nucleotides read TGTGCCAGCAGTTCCGGGACAGGGTACACTGAAGCTTTCTCT. This encodes CASSSGTGYTEAFS. The rearrangement joins TRBV7-2 to TRBJ1-1; 9 bases are a match to TRBD1. V was clipped by 6 bases and J by 3 bases; unmatched bases: 5. CDR1 and CDR2 from the germline V gene are SGHTA and FQGNSA. CDR3 size: 14 residues.

The sample holds many counts of this clonotype. V and J are TRBV7-6 and TRBJ2-7; D is unresolved. This CDR3 spans 13 amino acids. The ends were cut back, 4 bases at V and 9 bases at J, with 16 bases in the middle. Germline V CDR1 and CDR2: SGHVS, FNYEAQ. The CDR3 spells CASSSARNSGQYF. In nucleotides, the CDR3 is TGTGCCAGCAGCTCCGCGAGGAACTCTGGGCAGTACTTC.

This clonotype was seen once. The junction departs from the called germline gene at one end, perhaps through a read error. The chain recombines TRBV7-7 with TRBJ2-5; no reliable D call. The CDR3 is 14 residues long. Germline CDR1 and CDR2: SSHAT and FNYEAQ (reference sequence). The CDR3: CASSYSALQETQYF. The CDR3 DNA reads as TGTGCTAGCAGCTATTCGGCCCTCCAAGAGACCCAGTACTTC. Combining the CDR3 with reference TRBV7-7 and TRBJ2-5 gives the whole variable domain GAGVSQSPRYKVTKRGQDVTLRCDPISSHATLYWYQQALGQGPEFLTYFNYEAQPDKSGLPSDRFSAERPEGSISTLTIQRTEQRDSAMYRCASSYSALQETQYFGPGTRLLVL.

V gene TRBV19 combines with J gene TRBJ2-1; 7 positions agree with TRBD2. The V gene end was trimmed by 4 bases and the J gene end by 6 bases; junction bases not matched to a gene: 9. This CDR3 has 15 amino acids. The germline V gene encodes CDR1 LNHDA and CDR2 SQIVND (reference sequence). CDR3 in DNA: TGTGCCAGTAGTACCACTAGCGCCCGGAGCAATGAGCAGTTCTTC. Amino acids: CASSTTSARSNEQFF.